This entry lists 15 T cell receptor beta chains sequenced from one sample in a study of blood T cell repertoires in COVID-19. Here immunoSEQ multiplex PCR was the method, and the copy in TCRdb shows in-frame clones only, minus some. The table records roughly 340,000 clones, about 90% of them present only once. The specimen was peripheral blood. The source of these receptors is a woman in her late teens or twenties who had recovered from COVID-19.

This clone was observed a handful of times. The V gene is TRBV4-3, the J gene TRBJ2-2; 13 bases map to TRBD2. The J segment lost 5 bases and the V segment lost 0 bases, leaving 3 bases of the junction unmatched. CDR3 size: 17 residues. In germline, CDR1 is LGHNA, CDR2 YSLEER. Written as DNA, the CDR3 is TGCGCCAGCAGCCAAGATTCGGGACTAGCGGGAACCGGGGAGCTGTTTTTT. This gives the protein CASSQDSGLAGTGELFF.

J is TRBJ2-3 and V is TRBV6-1; the match to TRBD1 covers 7 bases. This CDR3 contains 18 residues. Per the germline V gene, CDR1 is MNHNS and CDR2 is SASEGT. The J segment lost 2 bases and the V segment lost 6 bases, leaving 17 bases of the junction unmatched. The CDR3 loop reads CASREPGQRFFDTDTQYF. In nucleotides, the CDR3 is TGTGCCAGCAGGGAACCGGGACAGCGGTTTTTTGACACAGATACGCAGTATTTT.

J is TRBJ2-7 and V is TRBV2, with a possible D match to TRBD2 (5 bases). Germline CDR1 SNHLY, CDR2 FYNNEI. Trimming pared 2 bases from V and 6 bases from J, leaving 11 bases between. The CDR3 is 13 residues long. The CDR3 spells CASSESGGGEQYV. DNA for the CDR3: TGTGCCAGCAGTGAAAGTGGTGGAGGCGAGCAGTACGTC.

The rearrangement uses TRBV10-3 and TRBJ2-1; TRBD2 might be the D (5 bases). Germline CDR1 reads ENHRY; CDR2 reads SYGVKD. Trimming pared 4 bases from V and 7 bases from J, leaving 11 bases between. The CDR3 spans 13 residues. CDR3 bases: TGTGCCATCAGTGGTGCCACGGGGAATGAGCAGTTCTTC. It translates to CAISGATGNEQFF.

The rearrangement joins TRBV3-1 (or the pseudogene TRBV3-2) to TRBJ2-3, with TRBD2 matching 7 bases. CDR3 length: 14 residues. The V gene's germline CDR1 is LGHDT and CDR2 YNNKEL (reference sequence). V lost 4 bases, J lost 5 bases, and 6 bases stayed unmatched. The CDR3 reads CASSPRSGGDTQYF. The CDR3 nucleotides are TGTGCCAGCAGCCCGCGGTCGGGAGGAGATACGCAGTATTTT.

This sequence joins TRBV29-1 and TRBJ1-3; D is possibly TRBD1 (5 bases). Germline loops: CDR1 SQVTM, CDR2 ANQGSEA. The CDR3 totals 14 residues. The V end was cut by 5 bases, the J end by 3 bases, with 14 bases between. CDR3 nucleotide sequence: TGCAGCGTTTCTAACCGGGGGTATGGAAACACCATATATTTT. Translating gives CSVSNRGYGNTIYF.

CDR3 sequence: CAWRRQGFTEAFF. The CDR3 bases are TGTGCCTGGAGGAGACAGGGGTTCACTGAAGCTTTCTTT. The chain links TRBV30 to TRBJ1-1; 8 bases line up with TRBD1. Germline assignment: CDR1 GTSNPN and CDR2 SVGIG (reference sequence). V dropped 3 bases and J dropped 4; count of bases not matched to a gene: 4. The CDR3 totals 13 residues.

The gene calls are TRBV9 and TRBJ2-2; TRBD2 matches 16 bases. From germline, CDR1 is SGDLS and CDR2 YYNGEE. The V and J ends lost 4 bases and 1 base, in that order; junction bases with no gene match: 7. The CDR3 loop spans 19 amino acids. The CDR3 spells CASSPGTSGRARNTGELFF. The CDR3 DNA reads TGTGCCAGCAGCCCCGGGACTAGCGGGAGGGCGCGGAACACCGGGGAGCTGTTTTTT.

The chain recombines TRBV19 with TRBJ2-2; 14 bases are shared with TRBD2. Germline lookup yields CDR1 LNHDA and CDR2 SQIVND (reference sequence). V lost 1 base, J lost 7 bases, and 5 bases stayed unmatched. This CDR3 has 17 amino acids. The CDR3 sequence: CASSIGGLAGVFGELFF. DNA of the CDR3: TGTGCCAGTAGTATAGGGGGACTAGCGGGAGTTTTCGGGGAGCTGTTTTTT.

The rearrangement uses TRBV12-2 and TRBJ2-5; TRBD2 is the table's D call and was not checked against the DNA. TRBV12-2 is assigned pseudogene status. The CDR3 covers 18 residues. The CDR3 sequence is CASRLKAVTRGPEETQYF. Written as DNA, the CDR3 is TGTGCAAGTCGCTTAAAGGCAGTAACCCGAGGTCCGGAGGAGACCCAGTACTTC.

V usage is TRBV6-5 and J usage is TRBJ1-1; possibly TRBD1 for D (5 bases). V lost 5 bases, J lost 11 bases, and 24 bases lay in between. This CDR3 has 15 amino acids. Germline CDR1 and CDR2: MNHEY and SVGAGI. CDR3 sequence: CASSQWMGGPLGAFF. Written as DNA, the CDR3 is TGTGCCAGCAGTCAATGGATGGGGGGTCCCCTTGGGGCTTTCTTT.

This chain connects TRBV10-3 to TRBJ2-7; TRBD1 agrees at 9 bases. This CDR3 has 16 residues. V was clipped by 3 bases and J by 4 bases; unmatched bases: 10. Germline loops: CDR1 ENHRY, CDR2 SYGVKD. CDR3 region: CAISDKPTGGVYEQYV. CDR3 in DNA: TGTGCCATCAGTGATAAGCCGACAGGGGGTGTGTACGAGCAGTACGTC.

The V call is TRBV11-2, the J call TRBJ1-1; D perhaps matches TRBD1 (6 bases). V lost 3 bases and J 5 bases, leaving 7 bases between the germline ends. This CDR3 is built from 12 residues. Germline V lookup: CDR1 SGHAT, CDR2 FQNNGV. The DNA for the CDR3 is TGTGCCAGCAGCTTCGGACAGACTGAAGCTTTCTTT. Encoded protein: CASSFGQTEAFF. The variable domain in full, completed from reference TRBV11-2 and TRBJ1-1, reads EAGVAQSPRYKIIEKRQSVAFWCNPISGHATLYWYQQILGQGPKLLIQFQNNGVVDDSQLPKDRFSAERLKGVDSTLKIQPAKLEDSAVYLCASSFGQTEAFFGQGTRLTVV.

The chain employs TRBV27 and TRBJ2-5, with 12 bases fitting TRBD2. The CDR3 contains 17 residues. Per the germline V gene, CDR1 is MNHEY and CDR2 is SMNVEV (reference sequence). The V gene end was trimmed by 6 bases and the J gene end by 3 bases; junction bases not matched to a gene: 11. This CDR3 reads CASRSLAGGPWEETQYF. CDR3 in DNA: TGTGCCAGCAGAAGCCTAGCGGGAGGGCCTTGGGAAGAGACCCAGTACTTC.

The chain recombines TRBV19 with TRBJ2-2; 8 positions match TRBD1. V trimming: 5 bases; J trimming: 4 bases; junction bases outside the gene matches: 9. The CDR3 contains 16 residues. Germline CDR1 is LNHDA and CDR2 is SQIVND (reference sequence). Here the CDR3 reads CASSQDRVAGTGELFF. The CDR3 DNA is TGTGCCAGTAGTCAGGACAGGGTGGCGGGCACCGGGGAGCTGTTTTTT.